These T cell receptor beta chains were read from a single sample in a study of human T cells and chemical hapten exposure. MiXCR was run by TCRdb on the RACE reads, yielding one entry per CDR3 protein. The sample consists of tens of thousands of distinct CDR3 sequences, 9.4% of them appearing once. Sequencing used whole blood, obtained in connection with sensitization to the hapten diphenylcyclopropenone (DPC). Every receptor here comes from a woman aged 40 to 50 with alopecia areata. Some clones in this sample may be carry-over from other donors' samples. Both conserved end residues are trimmed from each CDR3. Each record gives: V gene, CDR3 protein.

TRBV7-9 ASSLERGAAEAF
TRBV13 ASSLRTSGVTGELF
TRBV4-1 ASSQSGQVTNQPQH
TRBV28 ASSPWGDRGRADTQY
TRBV4-2 ASSQEPTSGADTQY
TRBV9 ASSVDSSEQY
TRBV2 ASRDFSSGANVLT
TRBV25-1 ASSEGAGTPKSYGYT
TRBV18 ASLLPGQRFSNAF
TRBV18 ASSPPPAGTNYGYT
TRBV28 ASSLLLGGDGYT
TRBV10-3 AAGPPTNEKLF
TRBV6-6 ASSFTGGYGTEAF
TRBV9 ASSAVRSGANVLT
TRBV2 ASRVRSGGAGSPLH
TRBV9 ASSVGSDMNTEAF
TRBV14 ASSRQQGGPSYEQY
TRBV29-1 SAHAGVLETQY